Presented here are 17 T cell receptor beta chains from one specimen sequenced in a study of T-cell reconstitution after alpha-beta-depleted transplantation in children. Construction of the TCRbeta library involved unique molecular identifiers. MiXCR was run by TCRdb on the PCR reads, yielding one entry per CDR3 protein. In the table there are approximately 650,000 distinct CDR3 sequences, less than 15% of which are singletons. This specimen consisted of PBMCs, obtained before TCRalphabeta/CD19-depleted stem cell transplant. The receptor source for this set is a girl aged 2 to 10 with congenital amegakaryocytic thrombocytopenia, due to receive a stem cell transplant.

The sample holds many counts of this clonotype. CDR3 sequence (DNA): TGCAGTGCTAGAGATCTATACCGGAATGAAAAACTGTTTTTT. Translated, it gives CSARDLYRNEKLFF. The V gene is TRBV20-1, the J gene TRBJ1-4; D gene ambiguous. V lost 0 bases and J 5 bases, leaving 10 bases between the germline ends. CDR3 length: 14 residues. The germline V gene encodes CDR1 DFQATT and CDR2 SNEGSKA (reference sequence).

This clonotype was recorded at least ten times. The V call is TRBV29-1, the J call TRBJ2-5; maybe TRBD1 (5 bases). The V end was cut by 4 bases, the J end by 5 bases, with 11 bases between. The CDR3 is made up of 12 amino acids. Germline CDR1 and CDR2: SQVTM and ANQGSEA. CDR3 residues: CSVGSGKETQYF. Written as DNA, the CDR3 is TGCAGCGTTGGTTCAGGGAAGGAGACCCAGTACTTC.

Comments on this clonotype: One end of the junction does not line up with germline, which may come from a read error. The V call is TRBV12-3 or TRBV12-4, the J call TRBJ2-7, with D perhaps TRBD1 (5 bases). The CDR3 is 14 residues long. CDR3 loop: CASGLETVGYEQYF. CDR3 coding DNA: TGTGCCAGCGGTTTAGAGACAGTCGGCTACGAGCAGTACTTC.

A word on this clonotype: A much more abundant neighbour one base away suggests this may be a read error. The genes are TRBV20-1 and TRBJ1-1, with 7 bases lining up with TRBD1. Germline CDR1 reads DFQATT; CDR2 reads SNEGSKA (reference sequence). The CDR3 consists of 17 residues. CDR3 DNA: TGCAGTGCTAGAGATGGACAGGACTACTTCATGAACACTGAAACTTTCTTT. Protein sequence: CSARDGQDYFMNTETFF.

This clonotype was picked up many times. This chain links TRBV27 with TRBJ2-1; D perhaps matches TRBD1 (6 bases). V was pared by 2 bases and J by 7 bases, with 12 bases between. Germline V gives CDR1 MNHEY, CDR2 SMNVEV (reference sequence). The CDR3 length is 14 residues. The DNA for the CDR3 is TGTGCCAGCAGTTTACAGGGGTCCCAGAATGAGCAGTTCTTC. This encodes CASSLQGSQNEQFF.

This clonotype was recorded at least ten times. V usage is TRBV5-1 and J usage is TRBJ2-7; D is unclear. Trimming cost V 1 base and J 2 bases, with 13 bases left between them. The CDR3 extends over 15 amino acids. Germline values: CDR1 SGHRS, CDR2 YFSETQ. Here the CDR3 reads CASSLRMAGAYEQYF. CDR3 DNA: TGCGCCAGCAGCTTGAGGATGGCAGGCGCCTACGAGCAGTACTTC.

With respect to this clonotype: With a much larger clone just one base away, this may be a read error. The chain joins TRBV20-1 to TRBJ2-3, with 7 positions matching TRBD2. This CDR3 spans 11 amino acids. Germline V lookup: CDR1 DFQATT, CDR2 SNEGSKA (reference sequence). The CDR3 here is CRGGSTATQYF. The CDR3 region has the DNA TGCAGGGGGGGGAGCACAGCTACGCAGTATTTT.

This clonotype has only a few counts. CDR3 DNA: TGTGCCAGCAGTTTAGGGACAGGGGAGAATGAGCAGTTCTTC. It specifies CASSLGTGENEQFF. J is TRBJ2-1 and V is TRBV12-3 or TRBV12-4; 9 nucleotides line up with TRBD1. Trimming removed 1 base from V and 7 bases from J; junction bases left unmatched: 2. This CDR3 comprises 14 residues.

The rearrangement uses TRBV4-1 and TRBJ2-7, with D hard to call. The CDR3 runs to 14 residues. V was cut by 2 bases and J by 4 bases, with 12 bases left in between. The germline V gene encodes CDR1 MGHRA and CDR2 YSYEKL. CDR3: CASSQLVSGYEQYF. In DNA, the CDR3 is TGCGCCAGCAGCCAACTCGTTAGTGGGTACGAGCAGTACTTC.

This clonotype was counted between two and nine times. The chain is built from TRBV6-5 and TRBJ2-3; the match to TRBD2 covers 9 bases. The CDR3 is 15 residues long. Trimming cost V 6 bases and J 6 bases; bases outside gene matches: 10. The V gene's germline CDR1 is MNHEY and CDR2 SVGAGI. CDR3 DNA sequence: TGTGCCAGCAGCTACCTAGCGGGATATTCGGATACGCAGTATTTT. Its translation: CASSYLAGYSDTQYF.

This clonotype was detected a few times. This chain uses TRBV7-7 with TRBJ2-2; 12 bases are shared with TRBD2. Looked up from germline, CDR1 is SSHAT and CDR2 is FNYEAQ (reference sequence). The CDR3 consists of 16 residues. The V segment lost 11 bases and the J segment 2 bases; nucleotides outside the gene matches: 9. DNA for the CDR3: TGTGCCTCAACTCGACTAGCGGGAGATAACACCGGGGAGCTGTTTTTT. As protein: CASTRLAGDNTGELFF. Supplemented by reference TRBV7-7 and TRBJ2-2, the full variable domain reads GAGVSQSPRYKVTKRGQDVTLRCDPISSHATLYWYQQALGQGPEFLTYFNYEAQPDKSGLPSDRFSAERPEGSISTLTIQRTEQRDSAMYRCASTRLAGDNTGELFFGEGSRLTVL.

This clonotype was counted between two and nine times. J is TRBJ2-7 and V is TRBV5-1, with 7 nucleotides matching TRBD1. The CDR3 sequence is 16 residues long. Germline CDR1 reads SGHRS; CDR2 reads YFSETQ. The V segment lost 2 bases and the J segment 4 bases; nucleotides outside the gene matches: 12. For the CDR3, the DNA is TGCGCCAGCAGCTTTTGGGCGGTTGGACAGGATTACGAGCAGTACTTC. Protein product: CASSFWAVGQDYEQYF.

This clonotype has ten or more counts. CDR3 amino acids: CASSPLEGLALDTQYF. The DNA for the CDR3 is TGCGCCAGCAGCCCCCTGGAAGGACTAGCGCTCGATACGCAGTATTTT. V and J are TRBV5-1 and TRBJ2-3; the match to TRBD2 covers 9 bases. V lost 4 bases, J lost 6 bases, and 12 bases stayed unmatched. Germline-derived CDR1 and CDR2 are SGHRS and YFSETQ. The length of the CDR3 is 16 residues. The whole variable domain, filled in from reference TRBV5-1 and TRBJ2-3, reads KAGVTQTPRYLIKTRGQQVTLSCSPISGHRSVSWYQQTPGQGLQFLFEYFSETQRNKGNFPGRFSGRQFSNSRSEMNVSTLELGDSALYLCASSPLEGLALDTQYFGPGTRLTVL.

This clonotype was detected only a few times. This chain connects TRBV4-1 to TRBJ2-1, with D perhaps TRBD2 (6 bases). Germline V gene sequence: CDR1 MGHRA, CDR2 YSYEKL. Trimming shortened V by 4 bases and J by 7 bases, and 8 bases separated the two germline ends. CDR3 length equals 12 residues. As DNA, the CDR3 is TGCGCCAGCAGCCTAGCGGTGAATGAGCAGTTCTTC. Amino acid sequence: CASSLAVNEQFF.

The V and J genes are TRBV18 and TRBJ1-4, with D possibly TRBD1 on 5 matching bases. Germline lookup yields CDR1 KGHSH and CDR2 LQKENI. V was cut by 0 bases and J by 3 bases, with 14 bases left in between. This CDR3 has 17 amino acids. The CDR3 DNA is TGTGCCAGCTCACCACCAAATCAGGGCTTGGCTAATGAAAAACTGTTTTTT. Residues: CASSPPNQGLANEKLFF.

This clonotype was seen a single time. CDR3 residues: CASSLESTGYRQPQHF. CDR3 DNA: TGTGCCAGCAGCTTAGAGTCGACAGGGTATCGACAGCCCCAGCATTTT. The V call is TRBV7-8, the J call TRBJ1-5, with 7 positions matching TRBD1. The CDR3 runs 16 residues. Germline values: CDR1 SGHVS, CDR2 FQNEAQ. Trimming at V came to 1 base and at J to 7 bases, leaving 10 bases not matched to a gene.

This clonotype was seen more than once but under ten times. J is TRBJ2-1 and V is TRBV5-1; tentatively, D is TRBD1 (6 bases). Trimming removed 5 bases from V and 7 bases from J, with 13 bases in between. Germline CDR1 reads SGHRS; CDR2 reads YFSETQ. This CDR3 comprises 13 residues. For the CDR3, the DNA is TGCGCCAGCAGTCTTTACGACAGGAATGAGCAGTTCTTC. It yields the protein CASSLYDRNEQFF.